These T cell receptor beta chains were read from a single sample in a study of OX40 agonist ivuxolimab in advanced cancers. Only in-frame clones appear in the TCRdb table, and some are missing; sequencing was by immunoSEQ multiplex PCR. The sample has about 71,000 clones, roughly 77% seen once. Sequenced here: CD4+ or CD8+ T cells sorted from blood, sampled in a trial of the OX40 agonist ivuxolimab. These receptors were obtained from an adult with an advanced solid tumor such as melanoma, head and neck, liver or kidney cancer. Each CDR3 is given with its conserved first and last residue. The D gene is left open where the match is weak. A row's size may be missing; if present it is once, few, many or a size class.

v_call	cdr3_length	clone_size	j_call	d_call	cdr3_nt	cdr3_aa
TRBV2	18	.	TRBJ2-7	TRBD1	TGTGCCAGCAAAACTGGCCCCCCCGGGACAGGGCCGTCCTACGAGCAGTACTTC	CASKTGPPGTGPSYEQYF
TRBV6-5	11	.	TRBJ2-1	.	TGTGCCAGCAGACAGGGTTTTGAGCAGTTCTTC	CASRQGFEQFF
TRBV6-5	11	.	TRBJ1-1	.	TGTGCCAGCAGCCCCAACACTGAAGCTTTCTTT	CASSPNTEAFF
TRBV5-1	14	few	TRBJ1-2	.	TGCGCCAGCAGCTTGGGAGCGACGAGCTATGGCTACACCTTC	CASSLGATSYGYTF
TRBV2	14	.	TRBJ1-1	TRBD1	TGTGCCAGCAGGCGCCTTACAGGGGAAACTGAAGCTTTCTTT	CASRRLTGETEAFF
TRBV4-3	14	.	TRBJ2-7	.	TGCGCCAGCAGCCCTTCCGGGACAATCGACGAGCAGTACTTC	CASSPSGTIDEQYF
TRBV6-5	14	.	TRBJ1-1	TRBD1	TGTGCCAGCAGGGGACAGCTTATGAACACTGAAGCTTTCTTT	CASRGQLMNTEAFF
TRBV7-8	12	few	TRBJ2-7	TRBD1	TGTGCCAGCAGTTGGGACAGGGACGAGCAGTACTTC	CASSWDRDEQYF
TRBV27	16	once	TRBJ1-1	.	TGTGCCAGCAGTCCGGCCCTACACTCGACCAACACTGAAGCTTTCTTT	CASSPALHSTNTEAFF
TRBV18	13	.	TRBJ1-4	.	TGTGCCAGCTCACGGGACACGGATGAAAAACTGTTTTTT	CASSRDTDEKLFF
TRBV11-2	13	.	TRBJ1-1	.	TGTGCCAGCAGCGTAGAACGGAACACTGAAGCTTTCTTT	CASSVERNTEAFF
TRBV5-6	13	.	TRBJ1-1	.	TGTGCCAGCAGCTTGAAGGTGATCCCTGAAGCTTTCTTT	CASSLKVIPEAFF
TRBV6-1	15	once	TRBJ2-5	.	TGTGCCAGCAGTGAACGGGCAGGGGGGTCGGAGACCCAGTACTTC	CASSERAGGSETQYF
TRBV19	15	.	TRBJ1-5	.	TGTGCCAGTAGTGGACGGACAGCCCTCAATCAGCCCCAGCATTTT	CASSGRTALNQPQHF
TRBV19	13	.	TRBJ1-5	TRBD1	TGTGCCAGTAGTGGGACAGTGAATCAGCCCCAGCATTTT	CASSGTVNQPQHF
TRBV7-2	14	.	TRBJ2-3	.	TGTGCCAGCAGCTTTCAGGGATTCACAGATACGCAGTATTTT	CASSFQGFTDTQYF
TRBV21-1	19	.	TRBJ1-2	.	TGTGCCAGCAGCATACACCTTTCAAAAACGAACAGTTGGACATCTGGCTACACCTTC	CASSIHLSKTNSWTSGYTF
TRBV7-2	13	.	TRBJ1-5	.	TGTGCCAGTAGTCGGGGCTATAATCAGCCCCAGCATTTT	CASSRGYNQPQHF
TRBV30	13	.	TRBJ2-1	.	TGTGCCTGGAGTGTGTCCTTGTACAATGAGCAGTTCTTC	CAWSVSLYNEQFF
TRBV7-3	13	.	TRBJ2-1	TRBD1	TGTGCCAGCAGAACCGACAGGGGAAATGAGCAGTTCTTC	CASRTDRGNEQFF
TRBV7-9	12	.	TRBJ2-7	.	TGTGCCAGCAGACAAGGGACCTACGAGCAGTACTTC	CASRQGTYEQYF
TRBV9	19	few	TRBJ2-3	.	TGTGCCAGCAGCGTAAACCCCACGCTAGGGGCAGGGGGCACAGATACGCAGTATTTT	CASSVNPTLGAGGTDTQYF
TRBV7-2	17	.	TRBJ1-1	TRBD1	TGTGCCAGCAGCTTTAACAGGGGGCCCGTACGGAACACTGAAGCTTTCTTT	CASSFNRGPVRNTEAFF
TRBV5-6	13	.	TRBJ1-4	TRBD1	TGTGCCAGCAGCCACAGGGGAGGCGAAAAACTGTTTTTT	CASSHRGGEKLFF
TRBV9	15	once	TRBJ1-3	.	TGTGCCAGCAGCGCGGGACTGACCTCTGGAAACACCATATATTTT	CASSAGLTSGNTIYF